The clone carrying this T cell receptor beta chain has just one count. Its target is not known. Some clones are missing from TCRdb's copy, which holds only in-frame ones; the method was immunoSEQ multiplex PCR. The sample includes over 30,000 clones, around 85% seen only once; the top ten take roughly an eighth. These data are taken from a study of STAT3 mutations in large granular lymphocyte leukemia. General study points: In T-cell large granular lymphocyte leukemia, about half of patients showed multiple immunodominant subclonotypes. Treatment regimens differed across patients between samplings. In some patients, a small highly pathogenic clone possibly went undetected.

Trimming pared 1 base from V and 2 bases from J, leaving 8 bases between. Germline CDR1 SGHTA, CDR2 FQGNSA. This CDR3 comprises 14 residues. The chain joins TRBV7-2 to TRBJ1-2, with D perhaps TRBD1 (5 bases). The TCR sequence derives from a man in his 60s with T-cell large granular lymphocyte leukemia. Some clones in this sample may be carry-over from other donors' samples. Sequencing was done on a sample of peripheral blood mononuclear cells. CDR3 amino acids: CASSLEGQNYGYTF. CDR3 nucleotides: TGTGCCAGCAGCTTAGAGGGGCAGAACTATGGCTACACCTTC.